This T cell receptor beta chain was identified during a study of graft-versus-host responses after intestinal transplantation. Study details: After anti-thymocyte globulin induction, recipients took tacrolimus and steroids for three to four years.

Whole-study results and caveats: Early declines in HvG clones that occurred post-transplant were associated with peak circulating GvH clone levels.

Details on this clone: Antigen specificity is unknown.

Profiling relied on immunoSEQ multiplex PCR, and the TCRdb table lists in-frame clones only, not all of them. The table includes some 97,000 clones, roughly 87% detected once. The V segment lost 4 bases and the J segment 0 bases; nucleotides outside the gene matches: 2. This CDR3 spans 16 amino acids. Per germline, CDR1 MGHDK and CDR2 SYGVNS. The origin of this receptor is a human donor who was the organ donor for an intestinal transplant. The J gene is TRBJ2-3, the V gene TRBV25-1, with 12 bases lining up with TRBD2. Sequenced here: unstimulated CD4+ T cells sorted from spleen or lymph node cells, sampled before transplant. The CDR3: CASSVGLAGSTDTQYF. The DNA for the CDR3 is TGTGCCAGCAGTGTTGGACTAGCGGGGAGCACAGATACGCAGTATTTT. The entire variable domain, with the rest obtained from reference TRBV25-1 and TRBJ2-3, is as follows: EADIYQTPRYLVIGTGKKITLECSQTMGHDKMYWYQQDPGMELHLIHYSYGVNSTEKGDLSSESTVSRIRTEHFPLTLESARPSHTSQYLCASSVGLAGSTDTQYFGPGTRLTVL.